A single sample is the source of the 5 T cell receptor beta chains below, sequenced in a study of response to subunit inactivated influenza vaccine. Using its own MiXCR run on the RT-PCR reads, TCRdb lists one record per CDR3 protein. The sample consists of under 550,000 distinct CDR3 sequences, approximately 7.8% of them appearing once. The sample in question was PBMCs from blood, obtained roughly 24 months after vaccination. The source is a man aged 50 to 69 who received an inactivated influenza vaccine.

There are a few counts of this clonotype. The genes are TRBV7-2 and TRBJ2-1; the match to TRBD2 covers 8 bases. The CDR3 has 15 residues. Per germline, CDR1 SGHTA and CDR2 FQGNSA. V shed 2 bases and J 7 bases; nucleotides not matched to a gene: 7. The CDR3 region is CASSLRRGVGNEQFF. DNA of the CDR3: TGTGCCAGCAGCTTACGGCGGGGGGTAGGGAATGAGCAGTTCTTC.

This clonotype has only a few counts. The V call is TRBV28, the J call TRBJ2-5, with D perhaps matching TRBD1 (5 bases). V was pared by 4 bases and J by 3 bases, with 12 bases between. The CDR3 consists of 14 residues. Germline V gene data show CDR1 as MDHEN and CDR2 as SYDVKM. The CDR3 is CASSSLRGKETQYF. The CDR3 DNA reads as TGTGCCAGCAGTTCACTTAGGGGCAAAGAGACCCAGTACTTC.

This clonotype was counted between two and nine times. The rearrangement uses TRBV3-1 and TRBJ2-7; a weak D match, TRBD2 (6 bases). Germline V gene data show CDR1 as LGHDT and CDR2 as YNNKEL (reference sequence). The CDR3 length is 13 residues. The ends were cut back, 4 bases at V and 7 bases at J, with 14 bases in the middle. CDR3 in amino acids: CASSRRGSGEQYF. CDR3 coding DNA: TGTGCCAGCAGCCGACGGGGGTCCGGAGAGCAGTACTTC.

In this sample, this clonotype turned up many times. This chain connects TRBV2 to TRBJ2-5; no reliable D call. Trimming took off 3 bases at V and 5 bases at J, with 4 bases between the two ends. Germline V CDR1 and CDR2: SNHLY, FYNNEI. This CDR3 region has 11 residues. The CDR3 DNA is TGTGCCAGCAGTGAGGAGGAGACCCAGTACTTC. This codes for CASSEEETQYF.

The V call is TRBV7-9, the J call TRBJ1-2; D not certain. The V gene lost 6 bases and the J gene lost 2 bases, with 13 bases spanning the gap. Germline CDR1 is SEHNR and CDR2 is FQNEAQ (reference sequence). The CDR3 contains 14 residues. The CDR3 reads CASSYREANYGYTF. CDR3 nucleotides: TGTGCCAGCAGTTATAGGGAGGCGAACTATGGCTACACCTTC.